This passage covers 24 T cell receptor beta chains from one sample sequenced in a study of cytomegalovirus exposure and HLA in healthy donors. The PCR employed 60 Vbeta primers together with 13 Jbeta primers. Only in-frame clones appear in the TCRdb table, and some are missing; sequencing was by immunoSEQ multiplex PCR. Counted here are 6,500 to 8,500 clones, 51% occurring once; the ten biggest clones make up 5% to 7.5%. Input material: PBMCs. Receptors were obtained from a man younger than 40 in good health and CMV-seropositive.

There are a few counts of this clone. V is TRBV30 and J is TRBJ2-1; D gene uncertain. Germline V lookup: CDR1 GTSNPN, CDR2 SVGIG (reference sequence). The V end was cut by 1 base, the J end by 5 bases, with 3 bases between. The CDR3 contains 11 residues. The CDR3 loop reads CAWSAHNEQFF. The CDR3 DNA is TGTGCCTGGAGTGCTCACAATGAGCAGTTCTTC.

This sequence joins TRBV4-3 and TRBJ2-7, with D perhaps matching TRBD1 (6 bases). This CDR3 comprises 15 residues. Germline CDR1 and CDR2: LGHNA and YSLEER. Trimming removed 6 bases from V and 1 base from J, with 16 bases in between. The CDR3 coding sequence is TGCGCCAGCAGATCAATGCTGGACAGTTCCTACGAGCAGTACTTC. It is translated as CASRSMLDSSYEQYF.

This chain links TRBV30 with TRBJ1-1; D is unclear. The germline V gene has CDR1 GTSNPN and CDR2 SVGIG (reference sequence). The length of the CDR3 is 12 residues. Trimming pared 2 bases from V and 1 base from J, leaving 5 bases between. CDR3 amino acids: CAWSPGNTEAFF. The CDR3 region has the DNA TGTGCCTGGAGTCCCGGGAACACTGAAGCTTTCTTT.

This chain connects TRBV4-3 to TRBJ1-6; D uncertain. The CDR3 spans 15 residues. V was trimmed by 0 bases and J by 7 bases, leaving 10 bases between them. Looked up from germline, CDR1 is LGHNA and CDR2 is YSLEER. The CDR3 region has the DNA TGCGCCAGCAGCCAAGATTGGGCAGGAAATTCACCCCTCCACTTT. This gives the protein CASSQDWAGNSPLHF.

The V call is TRBV30, the J call TRBJ1-2; no clear D gene. The CDR3 spans 11 residues. The germline V gene has CDR1 GTSNPN and CDR2 SVGIG (reference sequence). Trimming stripped 2 bases from V and 6 bases from J, with 7 bases between. Here the CDR3 reads CAWSRAHGYTF. As DNA, the CDR3 is TGTGCCTGGAGTAGAGCTCATGGCTACACCTTC.

The chain is built from TRBV30 and TRBJ1-2; D is unresolved. Germline-derived CDR1 and CDR2 are GTSNPN and SVGIG (reference sequence). Trimming removed 0 bases from V and 8 bases from J, with 10 bases in between. CDR3 length: 12 amino acids. CDR3 protein: CAWSVNGWGYTF. CDR3 in DNA: TGTGCCTGGAGTGTAAACGGTTGGGGCTACACCTTC.

By proportion, this clone is medium-sized. The V gene is TRBV19, the J gene TRBJ1-1, with TRBD1 matching over 7 bases. The germline gives CDR1 LNHDA, CDR2 SQIVND (reference sequence). The V segment lost 10 bases and the J segment 2 bases; nucleotides outside the gene matches: 4. The CDR3 sequence is 12 residues long. Here the CDR3 DNA reads TGTGCCACTAGACAGGGTAACACTGAAGCTTTCTTT. Its translation is CATRQGNTEAFF.

This clone has more than one count but fewer than ten. This chain joins TRBV6-4 and TRBJ2-3, with 12 positions matching TRBD2. The CDR3 loop spans 15 amino acids. The V gene end was trimmed by 3 bases and the J gene end by 4 bases; junction bases not matched to a gene: 2. Per the germline V gene, CDR1 is MRHNA and CDR2 is SNTAGT. CDR3 nucleotide sequence: TGTGCCAGCAGTGAGACTAGCGGGGGCGCAGATACGCAGTATTTT. This translates into CASSETSGGADTQYF.

V usage is TRBV6-1 and J usage is TRBJ1-2, with D possibly TRBD1 on 5 matching bases. This CDR3 is 13 amino acids long. Germline lookup yields CDR1 MNHNS and CDR2 SASEGT. Trimming took off 2 bases at V and 3 bases at J, with 7 bases between the two ends. CDR3 nucleotide sequence: TGTGCCAGCAGTGAACAGGGCCACTATGGCTACACCTTC. Translating gives CASSEQGHYGYTF.

V and J are TRBV5-6 and TRBJ2-7; D is possibly TRBD2 (6 bases). V lost 4 bases to trimming and J lost 6 bases, with 14 bases between them. The CDR3 is 13 amino acids. Per the germline V gene, CDR1 is SGHDT and CDR2 is YYEEEE. The CDR3 loop is CASSGGDVGEQYF. Here the CDR3 DNA reads TGTGCCAGCAGCGGCGGGGATGTGGGCGAGCAGTACTTC.

V and J are TRBV2 and TRBJ1-1; 11 bases are shared with TRBD1. CDR1 and CDR2 from the germline V gene are SNHLY and FYNNEI. The CDR3 covers 18 residues. With 6 bases clipped from V and 6 bases from J, the junction kept 18 bases outside the gene matches. CDR3: CASRHKGQGVEGPPEAFF. CDR3 nucleotide sequence: TGTGCCAGCAGACACAAGGGACAGGGGGTAGAGGGACCGCCTGAAGCTTTCTTT.

This clone has only a few counts. The chain is built from TRBV4-3 and TRBJ2-4; 10 positions match TRBD1. Trimming cost V 3 bases and J 6 bases; bases outside gene matches: 5. The CDR3 is 15 residues long. Germline CDR1 is LGHNA and CDR2 is YSLEER. DNA of the CDR3: TGCGCCAGCAGCCAGACAGGGGGCCTCGGAAACATTCAGTACTTC. Encoded protein: CASSQTGGLGNIQYF.

V gene TRBV29-1 combines with J gene TRBJ2-1; D uncertain. CDR1 and CDR2 from the germline V gene are SQVTM and ANQGSEA. Deletions cut 0 bases from V and 6 bases from J, with 6 bases between. The CDR3 loop spans 12 amino acids. In DNA form, the CDR3 reads TGCAGCGTTGAAGAGGCAACCAATGAGCAGTTCTTC. Protein product: CSVEEATNEQFF.

V usage is TRBV11-2 and J usage is TRBJ2-7; 9 bases agree with TRBD1. The CDR3 sequence is 14 residues long. V shed 1 base, J shed 3 bases, and the junction held 1 base outside the gene matches. The germline gives CDR1 SGHAT, CDR2 FQNNGV. The CDR3 nucleotides read TGTGCCAGCAGCTTAGGGACAGGGGTCTACGAGCAGTACTTC. Its translation is CASSLGTGVYEQYF.

This chain joins TRBV29-1 and TRBJ1-5, with a tentative D call TRBD1 (6 bases). The CDR3 has 12 amino acids. V lost 7 bases to trimming and J lost 2 bases, with 9 bases between them. The germline V gene encodes CDR1 SQVTM and CDR2 ANQGSEA. The CDR3 DNA sequence: TGCAGCGCTAAGGGGGGCAATCAGCCCCAGCATTTT. Translating gives CSAKGGNQPQHF. Based on the CDR3 plus reference TRBV29-1 and TRBJ1-5, the full variable domain is SAVISQKPSRDICQRGTSLTIQCQVDSQVTMMFWYRQQPGQSLTLIATANQGSEATYESGFVIDKFPISRPNLTFSTLTVSNMSPEDSSIYLCSAKGGNQPQHFGDGTRLSIL.

The chain links TRBV11-3 to TRBJ1-2; D not resolved. The V gene's germline CDR1 is SGHNT and CDR2 YENEEA. The CDR3 is made up of 13 amino acids. Trimming shortened V by 4 bases and J by 5 bases, and 11 bases separated the two germline ends. The CDR3 DNA sequence: TGTGCCAGCAGCTCCCCGAGGACTTATGGCTACACCTTC. It translates to CASSSPRTYGYTF. Combining the CDR3 with reference TRBV11-3 and TRBJ1-2 gives the whole variable domain EAGVVQSPRYKIIEKKQPVAFWCNPISGHNTLYWYLQNLGQGPELLIRYENEEAVDDSQLPKDRFSAERLKGVDSTLKIQPAELGDSAVYLCASSSPRTYGYTFGSGTRLTVV.

The rearrangement uses TRBV30 and TRBJ1-5; D is ambiguous. CDR3 size: 13 residues. The germline V gene has CDR1 GTSNPN and CDR2 SVGIG (reference sequence). Trimming left V 1 base short and J 7 bases short, with 11 bases between. In DNA form, the CDR3 reads TGTGCCTGGAGTGGAAGCGGAAGGCAGCCCCAGCATTTT. Translation: CAWSGSGRQPQHF.

The chain carries TRBV5-1 and TRBJ1-5; 7 bases match TRBD1. The germline V gene has CDR1 SGHRS and CDR2 YFSETQ. V shed 5 bases and J 6 bases; nucleotides not matched to a gene: 8. CDR3 length: 14 amino acids. CDR3 DNA: TGCGCCAGCAGTCGTACAGGGGCCGGTCAGCCCCAGCATTTT. It encodes CASSRTGAGQPQHF.

The V call is TRBV7-2, the J call TRBJ2-7; tentative D call: TRBD2 (6 bases). The V end was cut by 4 bases, the J end by 2 bases, with 18 bases between. CDR1 and CDR2 (germline): SGHTA, FQGNSA. The CDR3 loop spans 16 amino acids. DNA of the CDR3: TGTGCCAGCAGCTCCGGGCCAGGACGGGGGACCTACGAGCAGTACTTC. Translating gives CASSSGPGRGTYEQYF. Combining the CDR3 with reference TRBV7-2 and TRBJ2-7 gives the whole variable domain GAGVSQSPSNKVTEKGKDVELRCDPISGHTALYWYRQSLGQGLEFLIYFQGNSAPDKSGLPSDRFSAERTGGSVSTLTIQRTQQEDSAVYLCASSSGPGRGTYEQYFGPGTRLTVT.

On this clone: The same CDR3 arises from other DNA sequences in this sample as well. This chain uses TRBV10-2 with TRBJ2-7, with 9 bases that match TRBD2. V lost 3 bases, J lost 4 bases, and 4 bases stayed unmatched. The CDR3 is 14 amino acids. CDR1 is WSHSY, CDR2 SAAADI, per germline. Here the CDR3 reads CASSDSGSGYEQYF. DNA of the CDR3: TGCGCCAGCAGTGATAGCGGGAGCGGTTACGAGCAGTACTTC.

This clone was recorded once. J is TRBJ2-2 and V is TRBV19; D uncertain. Germline CDR1 is LNHDA and CDR2 is SQIVND (reference sequence). The germline V and J ends were trimmed by 5 bases and 6 bases, with 7 bases remaining between them. The CDR3 runs to 12 residues. CDR3 in amino acids: CASSPSSGELFF. Here the CDR3 DNA reads TGTGCCAGTAGTCCGAGTTCCGGGGAGCTGTTTTTT.

V is TRBV10-2 and J is TRBJ1-6; D remains ambiguous. V lost 2 bases and J lost 4, with 6 bases in between. The germline CDR1 and CDR2 sequences are WSHSY and SAAADI. The CDR3 consists of 14 residues. The CDR3 reads CASSERQYNSPLHF. CDR3 DNA: TGCGCCAGCAGTGAGAGACAATATAATTCACCCCTCCACTTT.

This clone came up once. This chain links TRBV18 with TRBJ1-1; no definite D call. V lost 5 bases, J lost 3 bases, and 13 bases lay in between. The CDR3 consists of 14 residues. Germline V gene data show CDR1 as KGHSH and CDR2 as LQKENI. The CDR3 protein is CASSTSSGYTEAFF. CDR3 DNA: TGTGCCAGCTCAACCTCATCAGGATACACTGAAGCTTTCTTT.

The chain has TRBV29-1 and TRBJ1-2; 7 bases map to TRBD1. With V trimmed by 0 bases and J by 5 bases, 3 bases remained unmatched. Per the germline V gene, CDR1 is SQVTM and CDR2 is ANQGSEA. The CDR3 sequence is 13 residues long. The CDR3 DNA reads TGCAGCGTTGAAGATGGACAGGAATATGGCTACACCTTC. As protein: CSVEDGQEYGYTF. Together with reference TRBV29-1 and TRBJ1-2, the CDR3 gives the full variable domain: SAVISQKPSRDICQRGTSLTIQCQVDSQVTMMFWYRQQPGQSLTLIATANQGSEATYESGFVIDKFPISRPNLTFSTLTVSNMSPEDSSIYLCSVEDGQEYGYTFGSGTRLTVV.